These 9 T cell receptor beta chains were sequenced from one sample in a study of T cells in Graves' hyperthyroidism and ophthalmopathy. The source material, RNA transcripts, was used to amplify TCR beta CDR3 regions. Initially, a first-round RT-PCR of the TCR CDR3 employed the HTBI primer set. TCRdb re-analysed the multiplex PCR reads in MiXCR, keeping a single row per CDR3 protein. The table lists some 510,000 distinct CDR3 sequences, roughly 50% of them singletons. The specimen was peripheral blood or thyroid tissue (not recorded which). The source of these receptors is a woman aged 18-29 years with Graves' hyperthyroidism.

The gene calls are TRBV12-3 or TRBV12-4 and TRBJ2-7; TRBD1 agrees at 8 bases. This CDR3 has 14 amino acids. CDR3 sequence: CASGTDRDTYEQYF. In DNA, the CDR3 is TGTGCTAGTGGTACGGACAGGGATACCTACGAGCAGTACTTC.

This clonotype appeared many times. The J gene is TRBJ1-2, the V gene TRBV24-1; a possible D gene is TRBD1 (6 bases). Trimming took 5 bases from V and 8 from J, leaving 11 bases between them. CDR1 KGHDR and CDR2 SFDVKD come from the germline V gene. This CDR3 spans 12 amino acids. The CDR3 DNA reads TGTGCCACCAGTGCGCCGGGGGGCGGCTACACCTTC. Amino acids: CATSAPGGGYTF.

This clonotype was seen repeatedly, ten times or more. The chain uses TRBV29-1 and TRBJ1-5, with unresolved D. V gave up 4 bases and J gave up 1 base, with 8 bases separating them. The CDR3 sequence is 13 residues long. Germline V gives CDR1 SQVTM, CDR2 ANQGSEA. For the CDR3, the DNA is TGCAGCGTTGGCGGGCCGAGCAATCAGCCCCAGCATTTT. Its protein is CSVGGPSNQPQHF.

V and J are TRBV7-6 and TRBJ2-7; D unresolved. This CDR3 has 9 residues. Germline CDR1 and CDR2: SGHVS and FNYEAQ. Trimming pared 4 bases from V and 9 bases from J, leaving 4 bases between. The CDR3 nucleotides are TGTGCCAGCAGCTCGCCGCAGTACTTC. This codes for CASSSPQYF.

V gene TRBV7-2 combines with J gene TRBJ1-2; no clear D. CDR1 and CDR2 from the germline V gene are SGHTA and FQGNSA. Trimming shortened V by 1 base and J by 4 bases, and 10 bases separated the two germline ends. This CDR3 contains 14 residues. CDR3 region: CASSLEGVPYGYTF. DNA of the CDR3: TGTGCCAGCAGCTTAGAGGGAGTTCCCTATGGCTACACCTTC.

The chain joins TRBV9 to TRBJ2-7; D might be TRBD2 (5 bases). V was clipped by 3 bases and J by 3 bases, with 13 bases between them. The CDR3 length is 14 residues. Looked up from germline, CDR1 is SGDLS and CDR2 is YYNGEE. CDR3 protein: CASSELGRDYEQYF. CDR3 in DNA: TGTGCCAGCAGCGAGCTCGGACGGGACTACGAGCAGTACTTC. Filled out from reference TRBV9 and TRBJ2-7, the complete variable domain reads DSGVTQTPKHLITATGQRVTLRCSPRSGDLSVYWYQQSLDQGLQFLIQYYNGEERAKGNILERFSAQQFPDLHSELNLSSLELGDSALYFCASSELGRDYEQYFGPGTRLTVT.

The chain is built from TRBV27 and TRBJ1-2; D unclear. V lost 2 bases and J 3 bases, leaving 10 bases between the germline ends. CDR3 length: 14 amino acids. The V gene's germline CDR1 is MNHEY and CDR2 SMNVEV (reference sequence). The CDR3 sequence: CASSLAGEYYGYTF. Written as DNA, the CDR3 is TGTGCCAGCAGTTTAGCCGGAGAGTACTATGGCTACACCTTC.

This chain uses TRBV19 with TRBJ1-6, with 7 bases identical to TRBD1. In germline, CDR1 is LNHDA, CDR2 SQIVND (reference sequence). The CDR3 sequence is 15 residues long. V lost 5 bases to trimming and J lost 14 bases; unmatched junction nucleotides: 15. CDR3: CASSSLGQRFLALHF. CDR3 DNA sequence: TGTGCCAGTAGTTCCTTGGGACAGCGCTTTCTAGCCCTCCACTTT. Filled out from reference TRBV19 and TRBJ1-6, the complete variable domain reads DGGITQSPKYLFRKEGQNVTLSCEQNLNHDAMYWYRQDPGQGLRLIYYSQIVNDFQKGDIAEGYSVSREKKESFPLTVTSAQKNPTAFYLCASSSLGQRFLALHFGNGTRLTVT.

About this clonotype: Being one base from a much bigger clone, this may be a read error. V and J are TRBV24-1 and TRBJ1-2; D may be TRBD1 (5 bases). The CDR3 length is 15 residues. Germline lookup yields CDR1 KGHDR and CDR2 SFDVKD. The CDR3 reads CATGDSYGTAYGYTF. Written as DNA, the CDR3 is TGTGCCACCGGTGATAGTTATGGGACGGCATATGGCTACACCTTC.